This note documents a single T cell receptor beta chain sequence. Its antigen is as yet unknown. V lost 8 bases, J lost 7 bases, and 14 bases lay in between. This CDR3 region has 11 residues. Germline V gene lookup returns CDR1 GTSNPN and CDR2 SVGIG (reference sequence). Participants comprised healthy donors of bone marrow. Nominal health characterized the donors when sampled, though unrecorded immune exposures were likely. These data are taken from a study of cytomegalovirus exposure and HLA in healthy donors. Study in general: One earlier analysis, a look at approximately 180 million T cells, found more than 100 million unique TCR beta sequences.

It was with 60 Vbeta and 13 Jbeta primers that the PCR ran. The table came from immunoSEQ multiplex PCR; TCRdb's copy has only in-frame clones and leaves some out. Its clone listing holds 200,000 to 250,000 clones. The study's findings and limits: The listing of about 150 TCR beta chains classed them as cytomegalovirus-associated.

The chain combines TRBV30 with TRBJ1-2; no clear D gene. This TCR was sampled from a woman aged 25 to 39 in good health and CMV-seropositive. Material for sequencing was PBMCs. As DNA, the CDR3 is TGTGCCATGAGGCAGTGGCCTGGCTACACCTTC. Its translation is CAMRQWPGYTF.